The rows below give T cell receptor beta chains drawn from one sample of a study of early T cells in non-severe SARS-CoV-2 infection. MiXCR, run by TCRdb on the 5' RACE reads, gives a single entry per CDR3 protein. Among about 26,000 distinct CDR3 sequences listed, 4% to 5.5% were seen once. The sample consisted of whole blood. These receptors were taken from an adult who was a healthcare worker with PCR-confirmed SARS-CoV-2 infection or an uninfected control (not recorded which). Each CDR3 is given with its conserved first and last residue. A D gene is named only where the DNA matches it firmly. The size of a clone is reported for some rows only, either as once, few or many, or as a class for expanded clones.

J	size	D	V	CDR3	DNA
TRBJ1-6	NA	NA	TRBV6-5	CASSYSTGGTFYNSPLHF	TGTGCCAGCAGTTACTCGACGGGCGGCACCTTCTATAATTCACCCCTCCACTTT
TRBJ2-1	NA	NA	TRBV5-6	CASSPWGPSENEQFF	TGTGCCAGCAGTCCATGGGGGCCGTCTGAGAATGAGCAGTTCTTC
TRBJ2-7	many	NA	TRBV10-1	CATQSDQGTYEQYF	TGCGCCACCCAGAGTGATCAGGGTACCTACGAGCAGTACTTC
TRBJ2-5	few	TRBD2	TRBV7-6	CASSLPSGRDPETQYF	TGTGCCAGCAGCCTCCCCAGCGGGAGGGACCCTGAGACCCAGTACTTC
TRBJ1-2	NA	NA	TRBV7-2	CASSSGFYGYTF	TGTGCCAGCAGCTCCGGTTTCTATGGCTACACCTTC
TRBJ2-7	many	NA	TRBV2	CASSGEQGLEQYF	TGTGCCAGCAGTGGAGAACAGGGTTTGGAGCAGTACTTC
TRBJ1-5	NA	NA	TRBV28	CASSLRDLGESNQPQHF	TGTGCCAGCAGTTTAAGGGATCTGGGGGAGAGCAATCAGCCCCAGCATTTT
TRBJ2-3	many	NA	TRBV11-2	CASSTGGPDTQYF	TGTGCCAGCAGCACCGGGGGGCCAGATACGCAGTATTTT
TRBJ2-1	few	NA	TRBV20-1	CSAPALAKAYNEQFF	TGCAGTGCCCCCGCGCTAGCGAAGGCCTACAATGAGCAGTTCTTC
TRBJ1-2	many	TRBD1	TRBV3-1	CASSDRGSRYGYTF	TGTGCCAGCTCTGACAGGGGGTCACGGTATGGCTACACCTTC
TRBJ2-5	few	TRBD2	TRBV2	CASSLGLAGGSETQYF	TGTGCCAGCAGTCTGGGACTAGCGGGAGGTTCAGAGACCCAGTACTTC
TRBJ2-4	NA	TRBD1	TRBV2	CASSPGQGVYKNIQYF	TGTGCCAGCAGTCCGGGACAGGGGGTTTATAAAAACATTCAGTACTTC
TRBJ2-1	many	NA	TRBV12-3/TRBV12-4	CASSFLVNEQFF	TGTGCCAGCAGTTTTCTCGTCAATGAGCAGTTCTTC
TRBJ2-1	many	NA	TRBV29-1	CSVYGWGPSVVGPEQFF	TGCAGCGTTTACGGGTGGGGACCTTCAGTGGTGGGTCCCGAGCAGTTCTTC
TRBJ2-1	many	TRBD2	TRBV7-6	CASSLVSGLGVEQFF	TGTGCCAGCAGCTTAGTTTCCGGACTAGGGGTTGAGCAGTTCTTC
TRBJ2-7	many	TRBD1	TRBV27	CASSQQGVGREQYF	TGTGCCAGCAGCCAGCAGGGGGTGGGCCGCGAGCAGTACTTC
TRBJ2-3	NA	NA	TRBV5-1	CASSLTDLDTQYF	TGCGCCAGCAGCCTAACTGATTTGGATACGCAGTATTTT
TRBJ2-1	many	TRBD1	TRBV13	CATTRQGDNEQFF	TGTGCCACCACAAGACAGGGGGACAATGAGCAGTTCTTC
TRBJ2-1	many	TRBD1	TRBV20-1	CSVGTGSYNEQFF	TGCAGTGTCGGGACAGGGTCCTACAATGAGCAGTTCTTC
TRBJ2-1	many	NA	TRBV20-1	CSASQSSVSYNEQFF	TGCAGTGCTAGTCAATCTAGCGTTTCCTACAATGAGCAGTTCTTC
TRBJ2-7	NA	NA	TRBV10-3	CAISVHRNEQYF	TGTGCCATCAGTGTCCACCGCAACGAGCAGTACTTC
TRBJ2-1	NA	NA	TRBV11-2	CASSPYAWGDNEQFF	TGTGCCAGCAGCCCATATGCGTGGGGAGACAATGAGCAGTTCTTC
TRBJ2-1	few	TRBD1	TRBV3-1	CASSQGQGAGQFF	TGTGCCAGCAGCCAGGGACAGGGGGCTGGGCAGTTCTTC
TRBJ1-6	NA	TRBD1	TRBV20-1	CSASEGRQGNSPLHF	TGCAGTGCTAGTGAGGGGCGACAGGGGAATTCACCCCTCCACTTT
TRBJ1-4	many	NA	TRBV2	CASSDIDWGGDEKLFF	TGTGCCAGCAGTGATATAGACTGGGGAGGGGATGAAAAACTGTTTTTT
TRBJ1-2	many	NA	TRBV18	CASSPRGEGGYGYTF	TGTGCCAGCTCACCACGAGGGGAAGGCGGTTATGGCTACACCTTC
TRBJ2-7	NA	TRBD1	TRBV6-6	CASSSSTGGTSYEQYF	TGTGCCAGCAGTTCCTCGACAGGGGGCACCTCCTACGAGCAGTACTTC
TRBJ2-7	NA	NA	TRBV30	CAWSPGSSYEQYF	TGTGCCTGGAGTCCAGGGAGCTCCTACGAGCAGTACTTC
TRBJ1-5	many	TRBD1	TRBV12-3/TRBV12-4	CASSNRGGNNQPQHF	TGTGCCAGCAGTAACAGGGGTGGAAACAATCAGCCCCAGCATTTT